Listed here are 21 T cell receptor beta chains from one sample, sequenced in a study of T cells in Graves' hyperthyroidism and ophthalmopathy. Amplified regions were TCR beta CDR3 sequences from RNA transcripts. Carried out on the TCR CDR3, a first-round RT-PCR used the HTBI primer set. TCRdb processed the multiplex PCR reads anew with MiXCR; each CDR3 protein has one entry. The sample holds some 740,000 distinct CDR3 sequences; 13% to 15% are singletons and the top ten take about a tenth. The sequenced sample consisted of blood. These receptor sequences come from a woman between 18 and 30 years old with Graves' hyperthyroidism.

This clonotype has a count of ten or more. This chain joins TRBV18 and TRBJ1-5; D unresolved. The CDR3 has 15 residues. Trimming left V 6 bases short and J 0 bases short, with 12 bases between. Germline loops: CDR1 KGHSH, CDR2 LQKENI. The CDR3 loop is CASSQGVNSNQPQHF. CDR3 coding DNA: TGTGCCAGCTCCCAAGGAGTAAATAGCAATCAGCCCCAGCATTTT.

There are a few counts of this clonotype. The J gene is TRBJ2-1, the V gene TRBV7-9; TRBD1 might be the D (5 bases). V shed 3 bases and J shed 8 bases, with 11 bases lying between them. There are 13 residues in the CDR3. Germline values: CDR1 SEHNR, CDR2 FQNEAQ (reference sequence). The CDR3 loop reads CASSFWGADEQFF. In DNA, the CDR3 is TGTGCCAGCAGCTTTTGGGGCGCGGATGAGCAGTTCTTC.

CDR3 bases: TGCGCCAGCAGCGCAGTAGCGGGGTCGATCACCGGGGAGCTGTTTTTT. Translated: CASSAVAGSITGELFF. The chain carries TRBV5-1 and TRBJ2-2, with 8 positions matching TRBD2. This CDR3 has 16 residues. The V and J ends lost 4 bases and 4 bases, in that order; junction bases with no gene match: 9. Germline V lookup: CDR1 SGHRS, CDR2 YFSETQ. Full variable domain (rest looked up from reference TRBV5-1 and TRBJ2-2): KAGVTQTPRYLIKTRGQQVTLSCSPISGHRSVSWYQQTPGQGLQFLFEYFSETQRNKGNFPGRFSGRQFSNSRSEMNVSTLELGDSALYLCASSAVAGSITGELFFGEGSRLTVL.

The sample holds many counts of this clonotype. In DNA form, the CDR3 reads TGTGCCAGCAGCCCCCGAGTTCGAGGCACTGAAGCTTTCTTT. Its translation is CASSPRVRGTEAFF. The chain carries TRBV7-2 and TRBJ1-1; D remains unclear. The CDR3 is 14 residues long. Deletions cut 5 bases from V and 4 bases from J, with 14 bases between. Germline V gene sequence: CDR1 SGHTA, CDR2 FQGNSA.

The V and J genes are TRBV6-4 and TRBJ1-1, with no clear D. This CDR3 has 12 residues. Trimming pared 0 bases from V and 9 bases from J, leaving 8 bases between. CDR1 and CDR2 (germline): MRHNA, SNTAGT. This CDR3 reads CASSDSKGKAFF. CDR3 DNA sequence: TGTGCCAGCAGTGACTCGAAGGGCAAAGCTTTCTTT.

Ten or more counts support this clonotype. The V and J genes are TRBV15 and TRBJ2-5, with D perhaps TRBD1 or TRBD2 (7 bases each). Trimming left V 2 bases short and J 2 bases short, with 15 bases between. Per the germline V gene, CDR1 is LNHNV and CDR2 is YYDKDF (reference sequence). The CDR3 is made up of 16 amino acids. In DNA, the CDR3 is TGTGCCACCAGCAGAATGGCAGGGGGGGCTCAAGAGACCCAGTACTTC. Amino acids: CATSRMAGGAQETQYF.

This clonotype was picked up a small number of times. The chain has TRBV6-1 and TRBJ1-2; D is uncertain. The V gene's germline CDR1 is MNHNS and CDR2 SASEGT. Deletions cut 6 bases from V and 3 bases from J, with 11 bases between. The CDR3 covers 13 residues. CDR3 in amino acids: CASRLSSDYGYTF. In DNA form, the CDR3 reads TGTGCCAGCAGGCTCAGCTCAGACTATGGCTACACCTTC.

The gene calls are TRBV19 and TRBJ1-1; D may be TRBD1 (6 bases). This CDR3 is 12 amino acids long. CDR1 LNHDA and CDR2 SQIVND come from the germline V gene (reference sequence). V gave up 7 bases and J gave up 4 bases, with 10 bases separating them. The CDR3 sequence: CASNQGFTEAFF. CDR3 DNA: TGTGCCAGTAATCAGGGGTTCACTGAAGCTTTCTTT.

In its sample, this clonotype was seen many times. The chain links TRBV28 to TRBJ2-7, with D perhaps assigned TRBD1 or TRBD2 (5 bases each). From germline, CDR1 is MDHEN and CDR2 SYDVKM. The CDR3 runs 12 residues. V lost 2 bases, J lost 5 bases, and 7 bases lay in between. DNA of the CDR3: TGTGCCAGCAGTTTACTGGGGGACGAGCAGTACTTC. This gives the protein CASSLLGDEQYF.

As for this clonotype: A much bigger clone sits one base away, suggesting this may be a read error. This chain uses TRBV7-2 with TRBJ2-2, with D unresolved. Germline loops: CDR1 SGHTA, CDR2 FQGNSA. The V end lost 5 bases, the J end lost 3 bases, and 4 bases lay between the germline ends. CDR3 length: 12 residues. In DNA, the CDR3 is TGTGCCAGCAGCGAATACACCGGGGAGCTGTTTTTT. Protein: CASSEYTGELFF.

This clonotype has a count of ten or more. The rearrangement uses TRBV3-1 and TRBJ2-5; D is uncertain. CDR3 size: 13 residues. The V gene lost 4 bases and the J gene lost 7 bases, with 13 bases spanning the gap. Germline values: CDR1 LGHDT, CDR2 YNNKEL (reference sequence). CDR3 DNA: TGTGCCAGCAGCCTATATACTACGGTGACCCAGTACTTC. Residues: CASSLYTTVTQYF.

This clonotype was counted ten times or more. V is TRBV3-1 and J is TRBJ2-1, with TRBD2 identical over 10 bases. This CDR3 is 13 amino acids long. Germline CDR1 is LGHDT and CDR2 is YNNKEL (reference sequence). V was clipped by 8 bases and J by 10 bases; unmatched bases: 8. The CDR3 DNA follows: TGTGCCAGCTCCGGGACTAGCGTGCGAGAGCAGTTCTTC. Its protein is CASSGTSVREQFF.

This clonotype was found many times. The CDR3 nucleotides read TGTGCCAGCAGCAGGACAGGGTCCCCAGATACGCAGTATTTT. Translated, it gives CASSRTGSPDTQYF. This sequence joins TRBV2 and TRBJ2-3; 8 nucleotides match TRBD1. The CDR3 has 14 residues. Germline assignment: CDR1 SNHLY and CDR2 FYNNEI. Unmatched junction bases numbered 6, after V lost 6 bases and J lost 4 bases.

This clonotype was detected many times. The chain uses TRBV4-1 and TRBJ2-7; the D gene is possibly TRBD1 (6 bases). Germline loops: CDR1 MGHRA, CDR2 YSYEKL. The V end lost 4 bases, the J end lost 2 bases, and 15 bases lay between the germline ends. This CDR3 contains 15 residues. CDR3 region: CASSPERGGAYEQYF. CDR3 DNA sequence: TGCGCCAGCAGCCCCGAGCGTGGGGGCGCCTACGAGCAGTACTTC.

The rearrangement uses TRBV6-2 or TRBV6-3 and TRBJ2-6, with a weak D call TRBD1 (5 bases). V shed 0 bases and J shed 0 bases, with 12 bases lying between them. The CDR3 runs 18 residues. Germline lookup yields CDR1 MNHEY and CDR2 SVGEGT. CDR3 region: CASSYSPTDTSGANVLTF. CDR3 coding DNA: TGTGCCAGCAGTTACTCCCCAACGGACACCTCTGGGGCCAACGTCCTGACTTTC.

This chain links TRBV4-3 with TRBJ2-7, with TRBD2 matching 7 bases. There are 15 residues in the CDR3. Germline loops: CDR1 LGHNA, CDR2 YSLEER. With 0 bases clipped from V and 1 base from J, the junction kept 3 bases outside the gene matches. CDR3 protein: CASSQEWRESYEQYF. In nucleotides, the CDR3 is TGCGCCAGCAGCCAAGAGTGGCGGGAGTCCTACGAGCAGTACTTC.

The chain joins TRBV6-1 to TRBJ1-5; D not resolved. The CDR3 has 17 amino acids. Germline V gives CDR1 MNHNS, CDR2 SASEGT. Trimming shortened V by 6 bases and J by 4 bases, and 22 bases separated the two germline ends. As DNA, the CDR3 is TGTGCCAGCAGCGCTGGTCGTGGATTCAGTCCTAATCAGCCCCAGCATTTT. Its protein is CASSAGRGFSPNQPQHF.

The table lists this clonotype with many counts. This rearrangement joins TRBV11-2 to TRBJ1-4; no definite D call. Germline V lookup: CDR1 SGHAT, CDR2 FQNNGV. V was shortened by 5 bases and J by 0 bases, with 10 bases between the two germline ends. This CDR3 is built from 15 residues. In DNA form, the CDR3 reads TGTGCCAGCAGCGGCCACATCGCAACTAATGAAAAACTGTTTTTT. Protein sequence: CASSGHIATNEKLFF.

The chain employs TRBV11-2 and TRBJ2-7; D not certain. This CDR3 has 20 amino acids. The V end lost 4 bases, the J end lost 0 bases, and 28 bases lay between the germline ends. The germline V gene encodes CDR1 SGHAT and CDR2 FQNNGV. This CDR3 is CASSYVLNGRDLVPSYEQYF. The CDR3 coding sequence is TGTGCCAGCAGCTACGTACTAAACGGAAGGGATCTAGTCCCCTCCTACGAGCAGTACTTC.

The sample holds many counts of this clonotype. V usage is TRBV3-1 and J usage is TRBJ2-7; D may correspond to TRBD1 or TRBD2 (6 bases each). Trimming took off 1 base at V and 7 bases at J, with 11 bases between the two ends. Germline V gives CDR1 LGHDT, CDR2 YNNKEL (reference sequence). The CDR3 has 13 amino acids. The CDR3 loop is CASSQVGGGEQYF. The CDR3 DNA reads TGTGCCAGCAGCCAAGTCGGAGGGGGTGAGCAGTACTTC.

The sample holds a few counts of this clonotype. The chain joins TRBV29-1 to TRBJ2-1; unclear D gene. The CDR3 extends over 10 amino acids. Trimming left V 3 bases short and J 8 bases short, with 5 bases between. Looked up from germline, CDR1 is SQVTM and CDR2 is ANQGSEA. CDR3 DNA sequence: TGCAGCGTTGACAGTCATGAGCAGTTCTTC. It is translated as CSVDSHEQFF.